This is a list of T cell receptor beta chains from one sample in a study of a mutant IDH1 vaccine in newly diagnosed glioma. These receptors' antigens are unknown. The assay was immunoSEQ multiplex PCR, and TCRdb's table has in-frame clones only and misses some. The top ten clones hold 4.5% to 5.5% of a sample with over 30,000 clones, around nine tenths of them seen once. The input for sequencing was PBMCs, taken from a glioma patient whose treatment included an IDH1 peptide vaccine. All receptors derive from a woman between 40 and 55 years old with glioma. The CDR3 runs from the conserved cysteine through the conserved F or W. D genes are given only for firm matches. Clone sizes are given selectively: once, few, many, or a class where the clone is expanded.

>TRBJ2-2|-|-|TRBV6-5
CASSYHGELFF
TGTGCCAGCAGTTATCACGGGGAGCTGTTTTTT
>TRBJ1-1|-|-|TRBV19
CASSLAGRKNTEAFF
TGTGCCAGTAGTTTAGCAGGGAGGAAGAACACTGAAGCTTTCTTT
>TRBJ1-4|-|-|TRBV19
CASSLGQPPGKLFF
TGTGCCAGTAGTCTGGGACAACCGCCAGGAAAACTGTTTTTT
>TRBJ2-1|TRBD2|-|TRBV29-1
CSVAGLAGSNNEQFF
TGCAGCGTCGCCGGACTAGCGGGATCAAACAATGAGCAGTTCTTC
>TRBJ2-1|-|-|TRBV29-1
CSVGTAVYNEQFF
TGCAGCGTTGGGACGGCTGTTTACAATGAGCAGTTCTTC
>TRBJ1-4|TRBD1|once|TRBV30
CAWVTGTGAMLTNEKLFF
TGTGCCTGGGTGACCGGGACAGGGGCTATGTTGACTAATGAAAAACTGTTTTTT
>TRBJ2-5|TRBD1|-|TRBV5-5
CASSRTGSQETQYF
TGTGCCAGCAGCCGGACAGGGTCCCAAGAGACCCAGTACTTC
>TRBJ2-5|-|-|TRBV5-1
CASSLEGRETQYF
TGCGCCAGCAGCTTGGAGGGGAGAGAGACCCAGTACTTC
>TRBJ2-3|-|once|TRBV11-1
CASSFGFLDTQYF
TGTGCCAGCAGCTTCGGGTTTCTAGATACGCAGTATTTT
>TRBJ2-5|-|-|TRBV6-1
CASSPMGGRQETQYF
TGTGCCAGCAGTCCCATGGGGGGCAGGCAAGAGACCCAGTACTTC
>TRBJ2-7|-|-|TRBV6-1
CASSRTGLGAYEQYF
TGTGCCAGCAGCAGAACCGGGCTAGGGGCCTACGAGCAGTACTTC
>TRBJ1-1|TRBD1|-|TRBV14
CASSARGLNTEAFF
TGTGCCAGCAGCGCTAGGGGGCTGAACACTGAAGCTTTCTTT
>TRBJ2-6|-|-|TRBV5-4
CASSFSGANVLTF
TGTGCCAGCAGCTTTTCTGGGGCCAACGTCCTGACTTTC
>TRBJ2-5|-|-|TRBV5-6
CASSLLQGLRETQYF
TGTGCCAGCAGCTTGCTCCAGGGATTGCGGGAGACCCAGTACTTC
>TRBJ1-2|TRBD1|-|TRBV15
CATSRDGTGNYGYTF
TGTGCCACCAGCAGAGATGGGACAGGGAACTATGGCTACACCTTC
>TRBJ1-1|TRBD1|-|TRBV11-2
CASSFTSTGFFTEAFF
TGTGCCAGCAGCTTCACCTCGACAGGGTTTTTCACTGAAGCTTTCTTT
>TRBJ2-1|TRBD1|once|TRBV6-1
CATRGQGNYNEQFF
TGTGCCACCCGAGGACAGGGTAACTACAATGAGCAGTTCTTC
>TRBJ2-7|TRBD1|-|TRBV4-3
CASSQGPGQSYEQYF
TGCGCCAGCAGCCAAGGTCCGGGACAGTCCTACGAGCAGTACTTC
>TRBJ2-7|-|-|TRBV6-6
CASSYSTGPYEQYF
TGTGCCAGCAGTTACTCGACCGGGCCCTACGAGCAGTACTTC
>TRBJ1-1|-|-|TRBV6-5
CASSYGTMRTEAFF
TGTGCCAGCAGTTACGGGACTATGAGGACTGAAGCTTTCTTT
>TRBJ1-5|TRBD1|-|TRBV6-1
CAAWTGGNQPQHF
TGTGCCGCCTGGACAGGGGGGAATCAGCCCCAGCATTTT
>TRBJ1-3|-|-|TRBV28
CASRTRTASGNTIYF
TGTGCCAGCAGGACTCGGACAGCCTCTGGAAACACCATATATTTT
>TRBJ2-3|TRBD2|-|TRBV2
CASSDGGRGDTQYF
TGTGCCAGCAGTGATGGCGGGAGGGGAGATACGCAGTATTTT
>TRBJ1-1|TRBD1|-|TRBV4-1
CASSQVLISGGNTEAFF
TGCGCCAGCAGCCAAGTTCTTATCTCAGGGGGAAACACTGAAGCTTTCTTT
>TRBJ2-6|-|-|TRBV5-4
CASSLVGVGANVLTF
TGTGCCAGCAGCTTGGTAGGGGTTGGGGCCAACGTCCTGACTTTC
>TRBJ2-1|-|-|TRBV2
CASSPKGRQLFVEQFF
TGTGCCAGCAGCCCCAAGGGACGGCAATTGTTTGTTGAGCAGTTCTTC
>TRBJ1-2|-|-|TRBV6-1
CASLDGTPTNYGYTF
TGTGCCAGCCTTGACGGGACACCCACTAACTATGGCTACACCTTC
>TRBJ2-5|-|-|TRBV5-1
CASSFSGASQETQYF
TGCGCCAGCAGCTTCTCCGGTGCCAGCCAAGAGACCCAGTACTTC
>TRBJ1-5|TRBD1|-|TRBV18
CASSPQGGGQPQHF
TGTGCCAGCTCACCACAAGGGGGCGGTCAGCCCCAGCATTTT
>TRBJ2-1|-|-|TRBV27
CASSFIRAGNEQFF
TGTGCCAGCAGTTTTATCCGAGCTGGAAATGAGCAGTTCTTC
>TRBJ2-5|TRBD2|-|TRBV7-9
CASSLVSSSGGETQYF
TGTGCCAGCAGCTTAGTTTCGTCTAGCGGGGGAGAGACCCAGTACTTC
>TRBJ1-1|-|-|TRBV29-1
CSALAGGAATEAFF
TGCAGCGCCCTTGCTGGGGGAGCGGCCACTGAAGCTTTCTTT
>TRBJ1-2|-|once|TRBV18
CASSQGPYYGYTF
TGTGCCAGCTCACAGGGGCCCTACTATGGCTACACCTTC
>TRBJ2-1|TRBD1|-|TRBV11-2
CASSLGQGGFNEQFF
TGTGCCAGCAGCCTTGGACAGGGGGGGTTCAATGAGCAGTTCTTC
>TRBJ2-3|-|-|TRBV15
CATSRALSGAGTDTQYF
TGTGCCACCAGCAGAGCATTATCAGGGGCTGGCACAGATACGCAGTATTTT
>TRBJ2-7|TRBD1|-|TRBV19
CASSSGTGYEQYF
TGTGCCAGTAGTTCCGGGACAGGCTACGAGCAGTACTTC
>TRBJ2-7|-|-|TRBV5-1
CASSLPTYEQYF
TGCGCCAGCAGCCTCCCCACCTACGAGCAGTACTTC
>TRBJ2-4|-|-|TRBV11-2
CASSLDQSWGIQYF
TGTGCCAGCAGCTTAGACCAAAGTTGGGGCATTCAGTACTTC
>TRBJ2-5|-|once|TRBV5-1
CASSLGEWGSQETQYF
TGCGCCAGCAGCTTGGGGGAATGGGGGTCGCAAGAGACCCAGTACTTC
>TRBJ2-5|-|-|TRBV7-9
CASSFPIQRSQETQYF
TGTGCCAGCAGCTTTCCCATTCAGCGGAGCCAAGAGACCCAGTACTTC
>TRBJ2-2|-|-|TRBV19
CASSTRHSNTGELFF
TGTGCCAGTAGTACCCGACACTCGAACACCGGGGAGCTGTTTTTT
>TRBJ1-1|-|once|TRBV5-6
CASSLFHREAFF
TGTGCCAGCAGTCTTTTCCACCGAGAAGCTTTCTTT
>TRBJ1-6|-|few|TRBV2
CASTFDRRSSPLHF
TGTGCCAGCACCTTCGACAGGAGGAGTTCACCCCTCCACTTT
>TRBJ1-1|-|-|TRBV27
CASSLQGHAEAFF
TGTGCCAGCAGTTTACAGGGACATGCTGAAGCTTTCTTT
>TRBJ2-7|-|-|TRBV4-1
CASSQGFGGTYEQYF
TGCGCCAGCAGCCAAGGTTTCGGGGGAACCTACGAGCAGTACTTC
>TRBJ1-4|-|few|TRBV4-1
CASSQDTGTSEKLFF
TGCGCCAGCAGCCAAGATACCGGGACCTCCGAAAAACTGTTTTTT
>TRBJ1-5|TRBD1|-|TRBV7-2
CASSLDAGGRGNQPQHF
TGTGCCAGCAGCTTAGATGCAGGGGGCAGGGGCAATCAGCCCCAGCATTTT
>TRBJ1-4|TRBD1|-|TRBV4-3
CASSLLYRGPNEKLFF
TGCGCCAGCAGCTTGCTGTACAGGGGCCCTAATGAAAAACTGTTTTTT
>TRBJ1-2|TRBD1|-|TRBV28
CASSEDREYGYTF
TGTGCCAGCAGTGAGGACAGGGAATATGGCTACACCTTC
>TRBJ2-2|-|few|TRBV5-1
CASSLEGERELFF
TGCGCCAGCAGCTTGGAGGGGGAGAGGGAGCTGTTTTTT
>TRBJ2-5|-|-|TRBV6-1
CASQVSGGPQETQYF
TGTGCCAGCCAAGTTTCGGGGGGCCCCCAAGAGACCCAGTACTTC
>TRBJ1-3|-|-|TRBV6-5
CASSRGQVSGNTIYF
TGTGCCAGCAGCCGCGGACAAGTCTCTGGAAACACCATATATTTT
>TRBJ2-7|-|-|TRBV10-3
CAISGLSYEQYF
TGTGCCATCAGTGGCCTTTCCTACGAGCAGTACTTC